A selection of T cell receptor beta chains follows, all from one sample in a study of T cell changes during pregnancy in multiple sclerosis. This table comes from immunoSEQ multiplex PCR, and its TCRdb copy is limited to in-frame clones, with some not included. The sample has 50,000 to 80,000 clones, roughly 90% seen once. The sample consisted of CD8+ T cells from peripheral blood mononuclear cells, taken before pregnancy. All receptors derive from a female donor with multiple sclerosis, enrolled in a pregnancy study. Both conserved end residues are part of each CDR3. The D gene is left open where the match is weak. Size is stated for part of the rows, as once, few or many counts, or as a class when the clone is expanded.

clone size	V gene	J gene	D gene	CDR3 protein	CDR3 DNA
-	TRBV2	TRBJ2-5	TRBD2	CASSELGGTRETQYF	TGTGCCAGCAGTGAATTGGGGGGGACCCGGGAGACCCAGTACTTC
-	TRBV6-5	TRBJ2-7	-	CASRPATGRIYEQYF	TGTGCCAGCCGTCCTGCGACAGGCCGCATCTACGAGCAGTACTTC
-	TRBV5-1	TRBJ1-2	-	CASSLIGIPLDSRSPSGYTF	TGCGCCAGCAGCTTAATAGGAATCCCCTTAGACTCCCGATCTCCGAGCGGCTACACCTTC
once	TRBV5-6	TRBJ1-2	-	CASSLQDSGYTF	TGTGCCAGCAGCTTACAGGACAGCGGCTACACCTTC
-	TRBV9	TRBJ2-1	TRBD1	CASSGDRVPSNEQFF	TGTGCCAGCAGCGGAGACAGGGTTCCGAGCAATGAGCAGTTCTTC
-	TRBV7-8	TRBJ2-6	TRBD2	CASSFGLAGIRSGANVLTF	TGTGCCAGCAGCTTTGGACTAGCGGGGATCCGCTCTGGGGCCAACGTCCTGACTTTC
-	TRBV11-2	TRBJ1-2	TRBD1	CASSFQGAYGYTF	TGTGCCAGCAGCTTCCAGGGGGCCTATGGCTACACCTTC
-	TRBV10-3	TRBJ2-5	TRBD2	CAISEPRLAGGRETQYF	TGTGCCATCAGTGAGCCACGACTAGCGGGGGGGCGGGAGACCCAGTACTTC
-	TRBV2	TRBJ2-2	-	CASSEPGYVTGELFF	TGTGCCAGCAGTGAGCCGGGGTACGTCACCGGGGAGCTGTTTTTT
-	TRBV6-1	TRBJ2-7	-	CASSEPRTALYEQYF	TGTGCCAGCAGTGAACCAAGGACAGCGCTTTACGAGCAGTACTTC
-	TRBV9	TRBJ2-3	-	CASSASSDTQYF	TGTGCCAGCAGCGCTAGCTCAGATACGCAGTATTTT
-	TRBV10-2	TRBJ2-4	TRBD1	CASSEWTGGYIQYF	TGCGCCAGCAGTGAGTGGACAGGGGGATACATTCAGTACTTC
-	TRBV6-5	TRBJ2-3	TRBD2	CASSAGLAATDTQYF	TGTGCCAGCAGTGCGGGACTAGCGGCGACAGATACGCAGTATTTT
-	TRBV5-1	TRBJ1-4	-	CASSLAGEDLNEKLFF	TGCGCCAGCAGCTTGGCCGGGGAGGACCTGAATGAAAAACTGTTTTTT
-	TRBV11-2	TRBJ2-3	TRBD1	CASSLVDLTGEEWDTQYF	TGTGCCAGCAGCTTAGTAGACTTGACAGGGGAGGAGTGGGATACGCAGTATTTT